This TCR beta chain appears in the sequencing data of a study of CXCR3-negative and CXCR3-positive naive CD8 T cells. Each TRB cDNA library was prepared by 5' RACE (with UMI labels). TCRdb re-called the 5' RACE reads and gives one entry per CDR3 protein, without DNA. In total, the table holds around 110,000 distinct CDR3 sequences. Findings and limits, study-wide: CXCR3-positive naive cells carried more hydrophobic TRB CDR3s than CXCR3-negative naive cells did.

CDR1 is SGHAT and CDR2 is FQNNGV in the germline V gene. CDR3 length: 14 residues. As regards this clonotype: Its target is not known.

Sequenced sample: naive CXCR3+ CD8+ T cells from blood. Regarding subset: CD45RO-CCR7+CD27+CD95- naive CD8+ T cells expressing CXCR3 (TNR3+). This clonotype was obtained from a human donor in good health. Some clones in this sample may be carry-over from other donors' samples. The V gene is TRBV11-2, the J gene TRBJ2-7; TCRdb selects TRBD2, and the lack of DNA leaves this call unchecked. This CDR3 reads CASSSLRNPYEQYF. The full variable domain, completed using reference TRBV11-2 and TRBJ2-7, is EAGVAQSPRYKIIEKRQSVAFWCNPISGHATLYWYQQILGQGPKLLIQFQNNGVVDDSQLPKDRFSAERLKGVDSTLKIQPAKLEDSAVYLCASSSLRNPYEQYFGPGTRLTVT.